This paragraph reports one T cell receptor (beta chain). This sample stems from a study of OX40 agonist ivuxolimab in advanced cancers. Looking at the study overall: Patients were treated with ivuxolimab, an agonistic anti-OX40 (CD134) antibody. Earlier treatment with anti-PD-1, anti-PD-L1 or anti-CTLA-4 was permitted, and over 35% had received some.

CDR3 length: 15 amino acids. The V and J ends lost 0 bases and 2 bases respectively, with 13 bases between them. Germline lookup yields CDR1 SQVTM and CDR2 ANQGSEA. Clones were read by immunoSEQ multiplex PCR, and TCRdb kept only the in-frame ones, dropping some. This repertoire shows some 30,000 clones, around 90% found once; its top ten account for 8% to 9.5%. Material: CD4+ or CD8+ T cells sorted from blood, obtained in a trial of the OX40 agonist ivuxolimab. The TCR was taken from an adult with an advanced solid tumor such as melanoma, head and neck, liver or kidney cancer. The chain uses TRBV29-1 and TRBJ1-2; D perhaps matches TRBD1 (6 bases). CDR3 sequence: CSVEEDQGQNYGYTF. The CDR3 DNA follows: TGCAGCGTTGAAGAGGATCAGGGGCAAAACTATGGCTACACCTTC. The full variable domain, rest sourced from reference TRBV29-1 and TRBJ1-2, is SAVISQKPSRDICQRGTSLTIQCQVDSQVTMMFWYRQQPGQSLTLIATANQGSEATYESGFVIDKFPISRPNLTFSTLTVSNMSPEDSSIYLCSVEEDQGQNYGYTFGSGTRLTVV.